This T cell receptor (beta chain) was documented in a study of shared clonotypes between healthy human individuals. The CDR3 extends over 13 amino acids. Germline V gives CDR1 SNHLY, CDR2 FYNNEI. Deletions cut 3 bases from V and 1 base from J, with 5 bases between. Data came from immunoSEQ multiplex PCR; TCRdb stores just in-frame clones and leaves some out. The table shows 850,000 to 1,100,000 clones, with roughly 80% occurring only once. Comments on this clone: The same CDR3 can be traced to other DNA sequences in this sample.

The receptor's source is a man younger than 35 in good health. Some clones in this sample may be carry-over from other donors' samples. The chain combines TRBV2 with TRBJ2-3; D is unresolved. The sequenced sample consisted of memory CD4+ T cells from PBMCs. Regarding subset: CD45RA-negative fraction. This CDR3 is CASSEGGTDTQYF. The CDR3 DNA follows: TGTGCCAGCAGTGAGGGTGGCACAGATACGCAGTATTTT. The variable domain in full, completed from reference TRBV2 and TRBJ2-3, reads EPEVTQTPSHQVTQMGQEVILRCVPISNHLYFYWYRQILGQKVEFLVSFYNNEISEKSEIFDDQFSVERPDGSNFTLKIRSTKLEDSAMYFCASSEGGTDTQYFGPGTRLTVL.